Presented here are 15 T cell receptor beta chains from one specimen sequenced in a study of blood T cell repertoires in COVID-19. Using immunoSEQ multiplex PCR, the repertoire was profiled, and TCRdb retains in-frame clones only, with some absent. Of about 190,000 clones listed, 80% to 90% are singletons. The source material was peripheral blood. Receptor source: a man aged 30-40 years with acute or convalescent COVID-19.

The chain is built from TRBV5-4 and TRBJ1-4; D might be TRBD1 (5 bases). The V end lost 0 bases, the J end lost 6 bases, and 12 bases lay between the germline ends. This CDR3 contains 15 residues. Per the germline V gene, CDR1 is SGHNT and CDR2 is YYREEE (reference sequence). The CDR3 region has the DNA TGTGCCAGCAGCTTGGCCCGGGGGGTCGATGAAAAACTGTTTTTT. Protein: CASSLARGVDEKLFF.

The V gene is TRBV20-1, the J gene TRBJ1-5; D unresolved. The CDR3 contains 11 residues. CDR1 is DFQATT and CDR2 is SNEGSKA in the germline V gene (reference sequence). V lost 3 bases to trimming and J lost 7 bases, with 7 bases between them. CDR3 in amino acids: CSASIQQPQHF. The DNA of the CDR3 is TGCAGTGCTAGTATACAACAGCCCCAGCATTTT.

Written as DNA, the CDR3 is TGTGCCAGCAGCTTAACACTCTCCGGGACTAGCGCCCGATGGAAGCAGTTCTTC. Protein product: CASSLTLSGTSARWKQFF. V and J are TRBV28 and TRBJ2-1; the match to TRBD2 covers 10 bases. V shed 6 bases and J 11 bases; nucleotides not matched to a gene: 22. The germline gives CDR1 MDHEN, CDR2 SYDVKM. This CDR3 comprises 18 residues.

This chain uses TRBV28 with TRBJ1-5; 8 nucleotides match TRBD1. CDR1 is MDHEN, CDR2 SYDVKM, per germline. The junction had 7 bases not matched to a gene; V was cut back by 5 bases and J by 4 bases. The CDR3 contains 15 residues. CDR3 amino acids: CASSQGQGANQPQHF. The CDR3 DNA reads TGTGCCAGCAGTCAAGGACAGGGAGCTAATCAGCCCCAGCATTTT.

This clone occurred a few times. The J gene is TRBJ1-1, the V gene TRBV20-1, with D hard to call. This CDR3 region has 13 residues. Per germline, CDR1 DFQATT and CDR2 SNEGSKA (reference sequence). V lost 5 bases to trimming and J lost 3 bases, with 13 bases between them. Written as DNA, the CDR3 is TGCAGTGCTCGTGGTTTTACGGACACTGAAGCTTTCTTT. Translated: CSARGFTDTEAFF.

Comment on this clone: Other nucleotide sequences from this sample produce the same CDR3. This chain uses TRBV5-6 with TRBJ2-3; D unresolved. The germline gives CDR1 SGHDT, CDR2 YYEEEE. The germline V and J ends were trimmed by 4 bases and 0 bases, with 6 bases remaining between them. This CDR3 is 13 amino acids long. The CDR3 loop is CASSLYSTDTQYF. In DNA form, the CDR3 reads TGTGCCAGCAGCCTGTATAGCACAGATACGCAGTATTTT.

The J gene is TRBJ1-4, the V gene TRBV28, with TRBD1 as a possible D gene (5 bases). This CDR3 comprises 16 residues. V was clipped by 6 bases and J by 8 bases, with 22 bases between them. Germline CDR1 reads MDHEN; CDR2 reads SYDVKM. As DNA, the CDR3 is TGTGCCAGCAGGTCCGCCTCGGGAGGCGGGGGGGAAAAACTGTTTTTT. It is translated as CASRSASGGGGEKLFF. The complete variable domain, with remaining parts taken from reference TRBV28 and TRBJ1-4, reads DVKVTQSSRYLVKRTGEKVFLECVQDMDHENMFWYRQDPGLGLRLIYFSYDVKMKEKGDIPEGYSVSREKKERFSLILESASTNQTSMYLCASRSASGGGGEKLFFGSGTQLSVL.

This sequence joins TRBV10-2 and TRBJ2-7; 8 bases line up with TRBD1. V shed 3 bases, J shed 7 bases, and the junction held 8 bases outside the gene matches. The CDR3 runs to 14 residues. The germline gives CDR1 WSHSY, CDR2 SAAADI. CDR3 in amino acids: CASSDSQGAREQYF. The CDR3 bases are TGCGCCAGCAGTGATTCCCAGGGGGCTCGGGAGCAGTACTTC.

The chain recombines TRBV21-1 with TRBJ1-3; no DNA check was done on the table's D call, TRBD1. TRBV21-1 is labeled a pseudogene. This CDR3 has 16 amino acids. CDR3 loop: CASIRGQGDSGNTIYF. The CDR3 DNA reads TGTGCCAGCATACGCGGACAGGGTGACTCTGGAAACACCATATATTTT.

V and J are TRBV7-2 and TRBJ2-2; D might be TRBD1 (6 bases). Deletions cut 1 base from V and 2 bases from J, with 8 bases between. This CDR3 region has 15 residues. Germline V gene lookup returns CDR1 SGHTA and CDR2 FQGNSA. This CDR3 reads CASSLDRVNTGELFF. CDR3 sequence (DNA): TGTGCCAGCAGCTTAGACAGGGTAAACACCGGGGAGCTGTTTTTT. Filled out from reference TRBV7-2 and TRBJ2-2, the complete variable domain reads GAGVSQSPSNKVTEKGKDVELRCDPISGHTALYWYRQSLGQGLEFLIYFQGNSAPDKSGLPSDRFSAERTGGSVSTLTIQRTQQEDSAVYLCASSLDRVNTGELFFGEGSRLTVL.

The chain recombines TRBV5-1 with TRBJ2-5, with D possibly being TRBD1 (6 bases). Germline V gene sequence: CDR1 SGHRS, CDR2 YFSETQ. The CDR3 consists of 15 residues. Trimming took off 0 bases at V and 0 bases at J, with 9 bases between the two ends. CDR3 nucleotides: TGCGCCAGCAGCTTGGACAGGGTGAACCAAGAGACCCAGTACTTC. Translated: CASSLDRVNQETQYF.

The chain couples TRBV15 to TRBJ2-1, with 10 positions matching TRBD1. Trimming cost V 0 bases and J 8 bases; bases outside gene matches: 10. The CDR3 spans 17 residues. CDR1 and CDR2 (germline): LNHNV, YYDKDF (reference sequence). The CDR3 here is CATSREYRGTGDDEQFF. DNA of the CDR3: TGTGCCACCAGCAGAGAGTACAGGGGGACAGGGGATGATGAGCAGTTCTTC.

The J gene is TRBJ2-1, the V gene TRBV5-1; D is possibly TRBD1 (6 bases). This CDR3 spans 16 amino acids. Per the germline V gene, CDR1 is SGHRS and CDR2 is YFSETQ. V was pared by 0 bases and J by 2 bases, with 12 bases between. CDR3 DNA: TGCGCCAGCAGCTTGGGAGGGACACAAACCTACAATGAGCAGTTCTTC. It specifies CASSLGGTQTYNEQFF. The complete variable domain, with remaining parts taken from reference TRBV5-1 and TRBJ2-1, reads KAGVTQTPRYLIKTRGQQVTLSCSPISGHRSVSWYQQTPGQGLQFLFEYFSETQRNKGNFPGRFSGRQFSNSRSEMNVSTLELGDSALYLCASSLGGTQTYNEQFFGPGTRLTVL.

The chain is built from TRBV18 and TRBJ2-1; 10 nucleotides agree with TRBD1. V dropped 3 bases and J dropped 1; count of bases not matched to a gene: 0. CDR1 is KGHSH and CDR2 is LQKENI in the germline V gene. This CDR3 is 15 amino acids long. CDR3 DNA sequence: TGTGCCAGCTCACCGGGACAGGGGTCCTACAATGAGCAGTTCTTC. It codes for CASSPGQGSYNEQFF.

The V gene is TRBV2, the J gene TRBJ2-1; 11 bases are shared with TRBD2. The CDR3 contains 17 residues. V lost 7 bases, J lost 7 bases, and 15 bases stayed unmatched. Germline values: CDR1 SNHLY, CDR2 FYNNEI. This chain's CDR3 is CASTLAGGTLRSNEQFF. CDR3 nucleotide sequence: TGTGCCAGCACATTAGCGGGAGGGACCCTACGATCGAATGAGCAGTTCTTC.